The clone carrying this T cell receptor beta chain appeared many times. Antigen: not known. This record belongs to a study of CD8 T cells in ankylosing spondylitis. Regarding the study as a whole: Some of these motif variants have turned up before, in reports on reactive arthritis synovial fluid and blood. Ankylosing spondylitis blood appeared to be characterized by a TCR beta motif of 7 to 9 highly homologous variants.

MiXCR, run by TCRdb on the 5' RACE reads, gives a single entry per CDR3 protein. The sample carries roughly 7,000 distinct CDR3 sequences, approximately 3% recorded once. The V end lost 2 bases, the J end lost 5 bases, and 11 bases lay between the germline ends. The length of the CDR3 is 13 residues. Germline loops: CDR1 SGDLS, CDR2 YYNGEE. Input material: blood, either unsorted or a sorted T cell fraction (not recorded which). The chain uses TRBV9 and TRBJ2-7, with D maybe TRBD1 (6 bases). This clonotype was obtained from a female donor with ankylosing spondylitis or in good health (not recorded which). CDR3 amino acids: CASSVRGFDEQYF. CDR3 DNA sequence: TGTGCCAGCAGCGTCAGGGGCTTCGACGAGCAGTACTTC.